Listed here is a single TCR beta chain. This clone occurred a few times. No antigen is known for it. Base qualities are missing; no much larger clone stands one base away. Participants were included only if at least one PBMC sample before ART initiation and at least two post-ART samples were available. All participants with HIV were treated in the United States of America. Before DNA extraction, cryopreserved samples containing about 1-11 million PBMC were thawed and washed. At the time of the earliest PBMC sample, participants with HIV were aged between roughly 23 and 60 years. Per participant, PBMC samples came from 1-4 timepoints prior to ART initiation and 2-8 timepoints following ART initiation, for a median of 7 samples. Serial HIV viral load, CD4+ T-cell count, ART history and demographic data were obtained for every participant. Using a Qiagen kit on a QIAcube, genomic DNA was extracted from unsorted PBMC, with samples processed in batches of 12.

The immunoSEQ hsTCRB v3.0 assay was used at survey level resolution for TRB variable region sequencing. The target sequencing depth for TRB was roughly 35,000-50,000 T-cell genomes per sample. TRB libraries were pooled and sequenced on an Illumina MiSeq using a v3 150-cycle kit. The study's processing was this. Analysis of repertoires was carried out in R inside a reproducible Nextflow workflow spanning QC, data transformation and analysis. LymphoSeq2, an R package for exploring AIRR-Seq data, was used to implement custom analyses. Four samples that yielded fewer than 5000 total TRB sequences were excluded, so that around 190 HIV repertoires were analyzed. Among the 200 or so HIV repertoires that were kept, 59 were collected before ART initiation and under 150 were collected after ART initiation. Repertoires were downsampled to 5000 TRB nucleotide sequences, and summary statistics were averaged over 100 downsampling iterations. Only TRB sequences with CDR3 regions of at least seven amino acids were retained for analysis. Two measures captured diversity: a Shannon entropy-derived clonality score and the Gini coefficient. In repertoire networks, the top 5000 CDR3 amino acid sequences were linked whenever an edit distance of one separated two sequences. For TRB CDR3 amino acid sequences, antigen specificity groups and MHC restriction were predicted with GLIPH2. Known CMV, EBV, HIV or tissue antigen associations were flagged by matching CDR3 amino acid sequences against VDJdb and McPAS-TCR. Pre-ART, post-ART and control groups were compared with Wilcoxon signed-rank tests and Holm-Bonferroni correction. TCRdb took this table from immuneACCESS and kept in-frame rearrangements with V and J called. Such tables lack part of the clones; where checked against another copy, unresolved V genes explain under half of the gap, and the rest is unexplained. The DNA was the basis for D and trimming; V, J and clone size are from that table. The sample table records tens of thousands of clones; 87% of these occur just once. The biggest ten clones account for approximately 12% of the sample.

The CDR3 spans 13 residues, from the cysteine through the phenylalanine. The entry retains the CDR3 DNA only, 39 bases that are in frame from base 1. V is reduced by 5 bases and J by 2 bases, leaving a spacing of 7 bases between them. The germline V gene (reference sequence) yields LNHDA for CDR1 and SQIVND for CDR2. The data were taken from a study of long-term antiretroviral therapy in people with HIV (dated by TCRdb to 2021 to 2024). For context, the study as a whole: Collection of the earliest samples took place about a decade ahead of the 2015 WHO recommendation for immediate ART, at a time when ART was typically delayed until CD4 counts fell. This retrospective serial study examined whether starting ART and sustained HIV suppression were associated with changes in the composition and diversity of the TRB repertoire in peripheral blood. The cohort contributed about 200 cryopreserved PBMC samples from a few dozen adults with confirmed HIV infection, collected serially over a mean of approximately six years (range 1-12). Of the approximately 28 participants with HIV, ten to eleven were female. No cross-contamination during QIAcube processing was shown when test extractions of a monoclonal T-cell line were performed alongside 33 polyclonal samples.

Results the study describes overall, beyond this receptor: Because pre-ART samples had limited cell numbers, unsorted PBMC were profiled rather than sorted CD4+ and CD8+ T cells. Starting ART was linked to a significant rise in TRB diversity, yet even after long-term ART the diversity remained significantly lower than in transplant donor controls. Because PBMC availability was limited, only the TCR beta chain was sequenced, with no alpha chain pairing. The samples span the years 2004 to 2017, and the ART regimens used may be less effective than current regimens. Narrower CDR3 length ranges were observed in HIV repertoires than in controls, and an antigen-experienced repertoire with only a slight naive shift after ART was suggested by the network structure. Inferences about post-ART repertoire changes are limited because no data were available on ART adherence, viral resistance or therapy changes. The repertoire was dominated across all time points by expanded TRB clones identified before ART initiation, although this dominance was seen to fluctuate and to decrease in many PLHIV after ART.

The source was unsorted PBMCs, collected 1.1 years after starting antiretroviral therapy. This sequence originates from a man younger than 35 with HIV. In this chain, TRBV19 is recombined with TRBJ1-5, with a weak D call of TRBD1 (5 bases match). This receptor carries the CDR3 CASSQGGNQPQHF. The DNA reads as follows: TGTGCCAGTAGTCAGGGAGGCAATCAGCCCCAGCATTTT. This CDR3, with the reference TRBV19 and TRBJ1-5 proteins standing in past its ends, gives the full variable domain DGGITQSPKYLFRKEGQNVTLSCEQNLNHDAMYWYRQDPGQGLRLIYYSQIVNDFQKGDIAEGYSVSREKKESFPLTVTSAQKNPTAFYLCASSQGGNQPQHFGDGTRLSIL.